Sequencing of this T cell receptor beta chain was carried out in a study of T-cell memory formation after mild COVID-19. As for the study in general: For the most part, TCR clusters were specific to one donor. General study results and limits: Mainly CM and EM harbored the contracting CD4+ clones; mainly EMRA harbored the CD8+ ones. Pre-infection memory showed some responding clones, and this suggested that cross-reactive memory joined.

This clonotype was counted only a few times. Its antigen remains unknown. UMIs and sample barcodes were carried by the TCR alpha and TCR beta cDNA libraries that 5'RACE produced using constant-segment primers. TCRdb reprocessed the 5' RACE reads via MiXCR and lists one record per CDR3 protein. This table has 350,000 to 500,000 distinct CDR3 sequences, 23% appearing once. This TCR was sampled from an adult woman who had mild COVID-19 (a few samples of this study predate the infection). Cell type and time point are not known. Input material: PBMCs or a T cell subset sorted from them (not recorded which).

The CDR3: CASSFLGAGSQPQHF. In DNA form, the CDR3 reads TGTGCCAGCAGTTTTCTGGGGGCAGGGTCTCAGCCCCAGCATTTT. The gene calls are TRBV12-3 or TRBV12-4 and TRBJ1-5; D possibly corresponds to TRBD1 (6 bases). The V end lost 3 bases, the J end lost 6 bases, and 15 bases lay between the germline ends. The length of the CDR3 is 15 residues.